The T cell receptor (beta chain) under discussion was sequenced for a study of T cell changes during pregnancy in multiple sclerosis. Germline V lookup: CDR1 MNHEY, CDR2 SMNVEV (reference sequence). The CDR3 is 15 amino acids. The J segment lost 4 bases and the V segment lost 4 bases, leaving 4 bases of the junction unmatched. Assay: immunoSEQ multiplex PCR; the TCRdb copy retains only in-frame clones and omits some. The sample consists of around 47,000 clones, around 92% of them appearing once. This TCR was sampled from a female donor with multiple sclerosis, enrolled in a pregnancy study. Source: CD8+ T cells from peripheral blood mononuclear cells, taken in the first trimester of pregnancy. This chain links TRBV27 with TRBJ2-7, with 13 bases fitting TRBD2. The chain's CDR3 is CASSSRLAGGYEQYF. CDR3 nucleotides: TGTGCCAGCAGTTCTCGACTAGCGGGAGGATACGAGCAGTACTTC.